This TCR beta chain was captured by sequencing in a study of CD8+ T cells in alopecia areata listed by TCRdb under 2018. Context from the whole study: The treated patients took part in an open-label pilot trial in which moderate-to-severe alopecia areata was treated with oral tofacitinib at 5 to 10 mg twice daily. Patients stayed on tofacitinib for 6 to 18 months and then had 6 months of follow-up off drug so that delayed response and recurrence could be assessed. The SALT score, which quantifies the percentage of affected scalp surface area, was used to measure disease severity in treated patients. High-throughput TCRbeta sequencing was used to examine T cell clonal expansion in alopecia areata in both the C3H/HeJ mouse model and human patients. In humans, TCRbeta sequencing was performed on scalp tissue and on sorted CD4+ and CD8+ peripheral blood T cells from healthy controls and from patients with patchy or totalis/universalis alopecia areata. Biopsies were taken from tofacitinib-treated patients at baseline and at 4 and 24 weeks of treatment, and a later scalp biopsy was taken in several of the tofacitinib-treated patients. Clonality in the scalp was compared among normal scalp (n=4), patchy alopecia areata scalp (n=8), and alopecia totalis/universalis scalp (n=8). RNA was extracted with the PAXgene miRNA kit for fixed scalp, the miRNeasy kit for PBMCs, and the RNeasy kit for mouse skin. TCRbeta CDR3 regions were amplified by immunoSEQ multiplex PCR with 35 Vbeta forward and 13 Jbeta reverse primers. Findings and caveats that apply to the study as a whole: Many expanded lesional clones persisted in scalp and blood during tofacitinib treatment, which may partly explain relapse after stopping treatment. Lesional scalp, especially in alopecia totalis/universalis, showed higher clonality and more expanded CD8+ clones than normal scalp, suggesting antigenic drive. Tofacitinib significantly decreased scalp clonality and the number of expanded CD8+ clones among the top 100 scalp clones. Unlike mouse skin, where gammadelta T cells dominate, normal human skin contains resident alphabeta T cells that get sequenced too, which complicates analysis of the scalp TCR repertoire. Compared with mice, TCR sequences shared between patients were less clear, possibly partly because of HLA diversity across the patient population. Because the treated cohort was small and included a single nonresponder, larger studies are needed to assess links between baseline CD8+ expansion and response.

Libraries were prepared through the immunoSEQ multiplex PCR assay. RNA was extracted from all samples and reverse transcribed into cDNA as template for TCR sequencing. First-strand cDNA was synthesized using SuperScript III with a 2:1 mix of oligo-dT and random hexamers. A synthetic immune receptor repertoire was used to gauge amplification bias, and whatever bias remained was removed computationally. Per the source publication's procedure: After raw reads were preprocessed to remove errors, the CDR3 was defined following IMGT conventions as running from the conserved cysteine to phenylalanine. Clonality was calculated as 1 minus Shannon entropy normalized by log2 of the number of productive unique TCRs. CD4 or CD8 identity of scalp clones was inferred by cross-referencing scalp TCRbeta sequences with sorted blood CD4 and CD8 repertoires. TCRdb took this table from immuneACCESS and kept in-frame rearrangements with V and J called. Such tables lack part of the clones; where checked against another copy, unresolved V genes explain under half of the gap, and the rest is unexplained. Clone size and the V and J calls come from that table; the DNA yielded D and trimming. The sample contains 150,000 to 250,000 clones, roughly 60% of them found a single time. Approximately 5.1% of the sample lies in the top ten.

Trimmed from V: 0 bases; trimmed from J: 5 bases; junction bases lacking a gene match: 0. Spanning cysteine to phenylalanine, the CDR3 consists of 14 amino acids. The DNA shown is the 42-base CDR3, in frame from base 1. From the germline V gene, CDR1 is MGHRA and CDR2 is YSYEKL. With respect to this clone: This clone's antigen is unknown. No qualities accompany the bases; no much larger clone lies one base away.

The time point label of this sample denotes: around 22 weeks on oral tofacitinib. The meaning of the sample's treatment or condition label: oral pan-JAK inhibitor, 5-10 mg twice daily. Lesional scalp punch biopsies and peripheral blood were collected from alopecia areata patients. PBMCs were isolated by density centrifugation and stained for CD3, CD4 and CD8, and CD4+ and CD8+ T cells were sorted on a FACSAria. The chain was built from TRBV4-1 and TRBJ2-2; the central 7 bases match TRBD2. The source was CD4+ T cells sorted from blood, collected at week 24, from a patient treated with tofacitinib. This clonotype was obtained from a human donor with alopecia areata. The CDR3 corresponds to CASSQERETGELFF. The DNA reads as follows: TGCGCCAGCAGCCAAGAGCGGGAGACCGGGGAGCTGTTTTTT.